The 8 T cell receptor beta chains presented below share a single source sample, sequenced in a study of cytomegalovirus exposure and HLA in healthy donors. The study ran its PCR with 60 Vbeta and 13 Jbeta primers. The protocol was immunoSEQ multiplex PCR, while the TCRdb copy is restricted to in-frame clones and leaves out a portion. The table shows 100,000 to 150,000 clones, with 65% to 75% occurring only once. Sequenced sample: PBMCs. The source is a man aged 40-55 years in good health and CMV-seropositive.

CDR3 residues: CASSRTTAADTQYF. The CDR3 DNA sequence: TGCGCCAGCAGCCGAACGACAGCCGCAGATACGCAGTATTTT. The chain combines TRBV5-1 with TRBJ2-3, with D possibly matching TRBD1 (5 bases). There are 14 residues in the CDR3. The ends were cut back, 4 bases at V and 4 bases at J, with 13 bases in the middle. Looked up from germline, CDR1 is SGHRS and CDR2 is YFSETQ.

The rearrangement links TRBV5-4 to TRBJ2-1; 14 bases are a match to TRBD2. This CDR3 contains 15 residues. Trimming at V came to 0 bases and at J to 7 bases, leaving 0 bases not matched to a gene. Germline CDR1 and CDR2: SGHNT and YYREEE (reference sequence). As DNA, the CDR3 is TGTGCCAGCAGCTTGGGACTAGCGGGAGGGAATGAGCAGTTCTTC. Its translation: CASSLGLAGGNEQFF.

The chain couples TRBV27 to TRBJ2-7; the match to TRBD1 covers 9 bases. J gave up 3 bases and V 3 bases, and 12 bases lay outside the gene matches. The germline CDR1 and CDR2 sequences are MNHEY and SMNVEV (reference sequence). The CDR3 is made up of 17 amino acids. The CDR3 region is CASSFLPPGQGNYEQYF. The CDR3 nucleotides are TGTGCCAGCAGTTTCCTCCCACCGGGACAGGGTAACTACGAGCAGTACTTC.

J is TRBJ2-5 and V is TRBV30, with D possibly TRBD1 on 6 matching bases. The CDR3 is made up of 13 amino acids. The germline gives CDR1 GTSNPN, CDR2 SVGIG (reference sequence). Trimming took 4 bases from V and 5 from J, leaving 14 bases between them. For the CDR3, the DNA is TGTGCCTGGACCGGACAGATCCAGGAGACCCAGTACTTC. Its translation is CAWTGQIQETQYF.

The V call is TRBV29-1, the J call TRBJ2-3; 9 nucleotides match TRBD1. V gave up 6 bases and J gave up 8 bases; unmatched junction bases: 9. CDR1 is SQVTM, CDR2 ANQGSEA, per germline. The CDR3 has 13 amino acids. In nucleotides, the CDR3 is TGCAGCGTACGGGACAGGGCCGAGGCTACGCAGTATTTT. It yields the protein CSVRDRAEATQYF.

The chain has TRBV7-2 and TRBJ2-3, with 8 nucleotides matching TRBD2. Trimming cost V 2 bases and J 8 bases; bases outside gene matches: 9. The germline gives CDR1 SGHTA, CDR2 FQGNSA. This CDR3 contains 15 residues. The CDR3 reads CASSLSTGGPGTQYF. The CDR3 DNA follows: TGTGCCAGCAGCTTATCGACGGGAGGGCCGGGTACGCAGTATTTT.

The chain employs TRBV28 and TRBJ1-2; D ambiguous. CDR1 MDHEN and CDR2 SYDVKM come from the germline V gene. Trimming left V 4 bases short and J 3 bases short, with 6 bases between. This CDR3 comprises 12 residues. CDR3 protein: CASSSGDYGYTF. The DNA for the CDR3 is TGTGCCAGCAGTTCCGGGGACTATGGCTACACCTTC.

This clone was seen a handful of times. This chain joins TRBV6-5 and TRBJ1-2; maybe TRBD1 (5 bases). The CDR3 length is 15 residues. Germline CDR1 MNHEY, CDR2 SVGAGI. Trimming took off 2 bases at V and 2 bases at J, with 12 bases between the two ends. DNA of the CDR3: TGTGCCAGCAGTTACAGCCGGGGGACGAACTATGGCTACACCTTC. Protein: CASSYSRGTNYGYTF.